This T cell receptor beta chain derives from a study of control samples from healthy donors and cancer patients. TCRdb keeps only in-frame clones here, not all; method: immunoSEQ multiplex PCR. The sample table sets out 150,000 to 200,000 clones. V lost 0 bases and J lost 8; bases outside the gene matches: 2. The CDR3 is 14 residues long. The germline V gene encodes CDR1 MNHEY and CDR2 SVGAGI. The source of this sequence is a woman in her twenties or thirties in good health. Input material: blood. This chain connects TRBV6-5 to TRBJ1-4; 8 bases are shared with TRBD1. The CDR3 is CASSYSTGDEKLFF. CDR3 in DNA: TGTGCCAGCAGTTACTCGACAGGGGACGAAAAACTGTTTTTT.